The rows below give T cell receptor beta chains drawn from one sample of a study of blood T cell repertoires in COVID-19. The protocol was immunoSEQ multiplex PCR, while the TCRdb copy is restricted to in-frame clones and leaves out a portion. The profile shows tens of thousands of clones, approximately 90% of them singletons. The sequenced sample consisted of peripheral blood. These receptors came from a man between 25 and 39 years old with acute or convalescent COVID-19. The CDR3 runs from the conserved cysteine through the conserved F or W. D genes are given only for firm matches. For some rows the clone size is stated as once, few or many, or as a class when expanded; others skip it.

cdr3_nt cdr3_aa j_call d_call v_call clone_size
TGTGCCAGCAGTGAAGCGCTTCGGGGGACAGGGGGTTTCATCAATCAGCCCCAGCATTTT CASSEALRGTGGFINQPQHF TRBJ1-5 TRBD1 TRBV2 NA
TGTGCCAGCAGCTTCGGACAGGGGGCGGCCGGGGAGCTGTTTTTT CASSFGQGAAGELFF TRBJ2-2 TRBD1 TRBV5-8 NA
TGTGCCAGCAGTCCTTTGGACAGGGCAGTGCGGGGCTACACCTTC CASSPLDRAVRGYTF TRBJ1-2 TRBD1 TRBV27 NA
TGTGCCAGTAACCAGGGTTTAGAGAGCTCCTACAATGAGCAGTTCTTC CASNQGLESSYNEQFF TRBJ2-1 NA TRBV19 NA
TGTGCCAGTAGTATCCAGGGGTTGCGGGAAAAACTGTTTTTT CASSIQGLREKLFF TRBJ1-4 NA TRBV19 NA
TGTGCCAGCAGCTTACGGGGTGGTTCACCCCTCCACTTT CASSLRGGSPLHF TRBJ1-6 NA TRBV12-3/TRBV12-4 NA
TGTGCCAGCAGTGAATTAGGACTCACTGAAGCTTTCTTT CASSELGLTEAFF TRBJ1-1 NA TRBV25-1 once
TGTGCCAGCTCTCGCCCAGGGGGCGAGCAGTACTTC CASSRPGGEQYF TRBJ2-7 TRBD1 TRBV18 NA
TGTGCCAGCAGTTCTACAGGGGGCGCAAAGGATGAGCAGTTCTTC CASSSTGGAKDEQFF TRBJ2-1 TRBD1 TRBV7-3 NA
TGTGCCAGCAGTCCGCGGGCGTCCGTAGAGACCCAGTACTTC CASSPRASVETQYF TRBJ2-5 NA TRBV27 NA
TGTGCCAGCAGCTTAGCGAGCGGACTAGCGGGGTACAATGAGCAGTTCTTC CASSLASGLAGYNEQFF TRBJ2-1 TRBD2 TRBV7-9 NA
TGCGCCAGCGGGCGGGAGAACACTGAAGCTTTCTTT CASGRENTEAFF TRBJ1-1 NA TRBV5-1 NA
TGTGCCAGCAGCGTAGGCCCCCCAGGAGGGAGGAGTGAGCAGTTCTTC CASSVGPPGGRSEQFF TRBJ2-1 NA TRBV9 NA
TGCGCCAGCAGCGACTCGCCAGCTGCAACTAATGAAAAACTGTTTTTT CASSDSPAATNEKLFF TRBJ1-4 NA TRBV5-1 NA
TGTGCCAGCAGCTTAGTAACCAGCTATAATTCACCCCTCCACTTT CASSLVTSYNSPLHF TRBJ1-6 NA TRBV7-8 NA
TGTGCCAGCAGTTCGACGGACAGTACAGATACGCAGTATTTT CASSSTDSTDTQYF TRBJ2-3 NA TRBV27 few
TGTGCCAGCAGCTTAGTCTTGGGGACAACCCGGGAGAACACTGAAGCTTTCTTT CASSLVLGTTRENTEAFF TRBJ1-1 NA TRBV7-9 NA
TGTGCCAGCTCACCCCTCACGGGGTACAATGAGCAGTTCTTC CASSPLTGYNEQFF TRBJ2-1 NA TRBV18 NA
TGTGCCAGCACCAGCCGGGACAAACCAGAGACCCAGTACTTC CASTSRDKPETQYF TRBJ2-5 NA TRBV7-9 NA
TGTGCCTGGAGTTTTGGGGGGGCGGTGGGTGAAAAACTGTTTTTT CAWSFGGAVGEKLFF TRBJ1-4 NA TRBV30 NA
TGTGCCACCAGCAGTGGACAGGACAGAAGCAATCAGCCCCAGCATTTT CATSSGQDRSNQPQHF TRBJ1-5 TRBD1 TRBV15 once
TGTGCCAGCAGCCAGACAGGGGGCGGGTATACTGAAGCTTTCTTT CASSQTGGGYTEAFF TRBJ1-1 TRBD1 TRBV7-9 few
TGTGCCAGCAGCCAATTCTCCCACGGAGGGGAAAAATACGATACGCAGTATTTT CASSQFSHGGEKYDTQYF TRBJ2-3 NA TRBV3-1/TRBV3-2 NA
TGTGCCTGGAGGGGGGGTGGGAGCAATCAGCCCCAGCATTTT CAWRGGGSNQPQHF TRBJ1-5 NA TRBV30 NA
TGTGCCAGCAGTCTTAGCGGGCCCCAGCATTTT CASSLSGPQHF TRBJ1-5 NA TRBV12-3/TRBV12-4 NA
TGTGCCAGCAGCCTGTGGGACAGGCTCTCTGGAAACACCATATATTTT CASSLWDRLSGNTIYF TRBJ1-3 TRBD1 TRBV9 NA
TGTGCCAGCAGACTGCGGGACAGGGCAATTAAAAAACTGTTTTTT CASRLRDRAIKKLFF TRBJ1-4 TRBD1 TRBV6-5 once
TGTGCCACCAGTGATTTCCCCTTGGTAGTTGGCTACACCTTC CATSDFPLVVGYTF TRBJ1-2 NA TRBV24-1 NA
TGTGCCAGCAGGGTAAAACAGGGTGGCTCTGAAGCTTTCTTT CASRVKQGGSEAFF TRBJ1-1 NA TRBV2 few